These 26 T cell receptor beta chains share one sample of origin, sequenced in a study of identical twins. TCRdb passed the 5' RACE reads through MiXCR, listing each CDR3 protein once. The data show 650,000 to 750,000 distinct CDR3 sequences, with 21% seen just once and about 4.5% held by the top ten. These sequences were also reported in another study, on T cells expressing NK-cell markers.

Sequenced: PBMCs. These receptors were taken from a woman between 18 and 29 years old in good health.

This clonotype was observed a few times. One junction end does not reproduce the germline sequence, and a read error may be involved. This chain uses TRBV11-2 with TRBJ2-5; D is undetermined. Germline-derived CDR1 and CDR2 are SGHAT and FQNNGV. This CDR3 is 11 amino acids long. The CDR3 sequence is CASSLGGTHHF. The CDR3 nucleotides are TGTGCCAGCAGCTTAGGAGGCACCCATCACTTC.

The rearrangement links TRBV12-3 or TRBV12-4 to TRBJ2-2, with 9 positions matching TRBD1. The CDR3 runs to 14 residues. With V trimmed by 7 bases and J by 7 bases, 7 bases remained unmatched. Written as DNA, the CDR3 is TGTGCCAGCACGGACAGGGGCGGAGACGGGGAGCTGTTTTTT. Translated, it gives CASTDRGGDGELFF.

V usage is TRBV29-1 and J usage is TRBJ2-5, with TRBD2 identical over 10 bases. This CDR3 has 13 amino acids. The junction had 1 base not matched to a gene; V was cut back by 3 bases and J by 3 bases. CDR1 is SQVTM and CDR2 is ANQGSEA in the germline V gene. The CDR3: CSVDLAGEETQYF. The CDR3 DNA reads TGCAGCGTTGACCTAGCGGGGGAAGAGACCCAGTACTTC.

This clonotype was seen repeatedly, ten times or more. J is TRBJ1-6 and V is TRBV6-6; no clear D. CDR3 length equals 13 residues. Germline values: CDR1 MNHNY, CDR2 SVGAGI (reference sequence). Between the trimmed V and J ends, which lost 7 bases and 8 bases, there was a span of 12 bases. The CDR3 nucleotides are TGTGCCAGCAATGGGCCAAGGGATTCACCCCTCCACTTT. This codes for CASNGPRDSPLHF.

This clonotype was counted between two and nine times. The chain has TRBV5-5 and TRBJ2-1; D is unresolved. CDR1 and CDR2 from the germline V gene are SGHKS and YYEKEE (reference sequence). CDR3 length equals 16 residues. V was shortened by 1 base and J by 0 bases, with 11 bases between the two germline ends. The CDR3 region is CASSLSLMGSYNEQFF. For the CDR3, the DNA is TGTGCCAGCAGCTTGAGTCTGATGGGCTCCTACAATGAGCAGTTCTTC.

This clonotype has a handful of counts. The chain has TRBV6-1 and TRBJ2-2; D gene uncertain. Germline assignment: CDR1 MNHNS and CDR2 SASEGT. CDR3 length: 14 residues. Trimming removed 5 bases at V and 4 bases at J, with 11 bases between. DNA of the CDR3: TGTGCCAGCAGTCCTCCTGGCGGCACCGGGGAGCTGTTTTTT. This encodes CASSPPGGTGELFF.

This clonotype was observed a few times. V gene TRBV3-1 combines with J gene TRBJ1-5; the D is unclear. The ends were cut back, 4 bases at V and 6 bases at J, with 10 bases in the middle. Germline values: CDR1 LGHDT, CDR2 YNNKEL (reference sequence). This CDR3 has 13 residues. The CDR3 DNA reads as TGTGCCAGCAGCCCATCTCAAGGTCAGCCCCAGCATTTT. Translating it yields CASSPSQGQPQHF.

This clonotype was observed a handful of times. The chain recombines TRBV20-1 with TRBJ1-3, with D tentatively TRBD1 (5 bases). The CDR3 length is 12 residues. V lost 7 bases to trimming and J lost 4 bases, with 11 bases between them. The germline gives CDR1 DFQATT, CDR2 SNEGSKA (reference sequence). CDR3 DNA: TGCAGTGTCGGGGGACCAGGAAACACCATATATTTT. Its protein is CSVGGPGNTIYF.

V and J are TRBV5-6 and TRBJ1-1; D remains unclear. CDR1 is SGHDT and CDR2 is YYEEEE in the germline V gene. V was cut by 1 base and J by 1 base, with 11 bases left in between. The CDR3 totals 15 residues. The CDR3 is CASSLYASPNTEAFF. The CDR3 DNA is TGTGCCAGCAGCTTGTATGCCTCCCCGAACACTGAAGCTTTCTTT.

Comment on this clonotype: Given a much more abundant clone one base away, this may be a read error. The chain links TRBV6-5 to TRBJ2-7; no clear D gene. Germline V gene data show CDR1 as MNHEY and CDR2 as SVGAGI. The CDR3 extends over 13 amino acids. V lost 0 bases, J lost 1 base, and 4 bases lay in between. The CDR3 DNA reads as TGTGCCAGCAGTTACTCCCCGTCCTACGAGCAGTACTTC. Protein sequence: CASSYSPSYEQYF.

A few counts support this clonotype. This chain uses TRBV20-1 with TRBJ2-5; no definite D call. Trimming left V 1 base short and J 5 bases short, with 11 bases between. Per the germline V gene, CDR1 is DFQATT and CDR2 is SNEGSKA (reference sequence). This CDR3 is 13 amino acids long. The chain's CDR3 is CSARVRAGETQYF. DNA of the CDR3: TGCAGTGCTAGAGTGAGAGCCGGGGAGACCCAGTACTTC.

The chain carries TRBV7-2 and TRBJ2-3; no firm D call. Germline V gives CDR1 SGHTA, CDR2 FQGNSA. This CDR3 is built from 10 residues. The germline V and J ends were trimmed by 3 bases and 7 bases, with 2 bases remaining between them. The CDR3 DNA is TGTGCCAGCAGCTTTTATACGCAGTATTTT. Its translation is CASSFYTQYF.

V usage is TRBV12-3 or TRBV12-4 and J usage is TRBJ1-5; no definite D call. Deletions cut 1 base from V and 5 bases from J, with 9 bases between. The CDR3 covers 14 residues. The CDR3 loop is CASSLVSRDQPQHF. CDR3 sequence (DNA): TGTGCCAGCAGTTTAGTTTCTCGGGATCAGCCCCAGCATTTT.

The chain joins TRBV5-1 to TRBJ2-5, with 11 bases aligning to TRBD1. CDR3 size: 16 residues. J lost 4 bases, V lost 4 bases, and 9 bases had no gene match. The germline V gene has CDR1 SGHRS and CDR2 YFSETQ. CDR3 bases: TGCGCCAGCAGCCCAAGCTCCGGGACAGGGGGAGAGACCCAGTACTTC. Amino acid sequence: CASSPSSGTGGETQYF.

This rearrangement joins TRBV12-3 or TRBV12-4 to TRBJ2-3; the D gene is possibly TRBD2 (5 bases). The CDR3 loop spans 13 amino acids. V was cut by 8 bases and J by 2 bases, with 11 bases left in between. The CDR3 sequence: CASAWRYTDTQYF. The CDR3 DNA reads as TGTGCCAGCGCCTGGAGGTACACAGATACGCAGTATTTT.

The chain joins TRBV11-2 to TRBJ2-3, with 8 nucleotides matching TRBD2. V was clipped by 5 bases and J by 2 bases; unmatched bases: 9. CDR1 and CDR2 from the germline V gene are SGHAT and FQNNGV. The CDR3 consists of 16 residues. This CDR3 reads CASSTWRSGDTDTQYF. The CDR3 coding sequence is TGTGCCAGCAGCACGTGGCGTAGCGGGGACACAGATACGCAGTATTTT.

V and J are TRBV5-1 and TRBJ2-7, with TRBD1 matching over 11 bases. CDR3 length: 15 amino acids. The V gene end was trimmed by 2 bases and the J gene end by 4 bases; junction bases not matched to a gene: 5. Per germline, CDR1 SGHRS and CDR2 YFSETQ. The CDR3 sequence: CASSFGTGGGYEQYF. CDR3 coding DNA: TGCGCCAGCAGCTTCGGGACAGGGGGAGGTTACGAGCAGTACTTC.

The rearrangement joins TRBV18 to TRBJ1-4; D is uncertain. Looked up from germline, CDR1 is KGHSH and CDR2 is LQKENI. Trimming took 3 bases from V and 0 from J, leaving 5 bases between them. The CDR3 has 14 amino acids. CDR3 nucleotides: TGTGCCAGCTCACCGGGTGCAACTAATGAAAAACTGTTTTTT. Translated, it gives CASSPGATNEKLFF.

This chain links TRBV6-2 or TRBV6-3 with TRBJ2-1, with 7 positions matching TRBD2. This CDR3 is 14 amino acids long. CDR1 is MNHEY, CDR2 SVGEGT, per germline. Trimming removed 7 bases from V and 1 base from J; junction bases left unmatched: 4. The CDR3 loop is CASTIAGSYNEQFF. The CDR3, as DNA: TGTGCCAGCACCATAGCGGGTTCCTACAATGAGCAGTTCTTC.

This clonotype came up once. The chain recombines TRBV20-1 with TRBJ1-5; tentatively, D is TRBD1 (6 bases). This CDR3 contains 16 residues. Germline V gene data show CDR1 as DFQATT and CDR2 as SNEGSKA (reference sequence). The V end lost 3 bases, the J end lost 1 base, and 16 bases lay between the germline ends. CDR3 in amino acids: CSASPRTGLSNQPQHF. The CDR3 nucleotides are TGCAGTGCTAGCCCCCGAACAGGGTTGAGCAATCAGCCCCAGCATTTT.

The chain combines TRBV14 with TRBJ2-1; 9 nucleotides align to TRBD1. Germline V gene sequence: CDR1 SGHDN, CDR2 FVKESK. This CDR3 region has 13 residues. After removal of 1 base from V and 9 bases from J, the junction contained 1 base not matched to a gene. Here the CDR3 reads CASSQGGQGEQFF. As DNA, the CDR3 is TGTGCCAGCAGCCAAGGGGGACAGGGTGAGCAGTTCTTC.

In this sample, this clonotype turned up many times. The chain is built from TRBV7-3 and TRBJ1-1; a possible D gene is TRBD1 (5 bases). The V gene's germline CDR1 is SGHTA and CDR2 FQGTGA. The CDR3 has 14 amino acids. Trimming left V 1 base short and J 4 bases short, with 10 bases between. In nucleotides, the CDR3 is TGTGCCAGCAGCTTAAGAGGCGGGGGCACTGAAGCTTTCTTT. Its translation: CASSLRGGGTEAFF. Looking up the rest from reference TRBV7-3 and TRBJ1-1 gives the full variable domain: GAGVSQTPSNKVTEKGKYVELRCDPISGHTALYWYRQSLGQGPEFLIYFQGTGAADDSGLPNDRFFAVRPEGSVSTLKIQRTERGDSAVYLCASSLRGGGTEAFFGQGTRLTVV.

The table lists this clonotype with a few counts. The chain uses TRBV20-1 and TRBJ2-5; 9 nucleotides align to TRBD2. Germline V CDR1 and CDR2: DFQATT, SNEGSKA (reference sequence). The CDR3 is made up of 16 amino acids. V lost 6 bases to trimming and J lost 5 bases; unmatched junction nucleotides: 16. The DNA for the CDR3 is TGCAGTGCCGCTACCTCCCTGGCGGGGGGGCTGGAGACCCAGTACTTC. Encoded protein: CSAATSLAGGLETQYF.

There are a few counts of this clonotype. The rearrangement joins TRBV27 to TRBJ2-1; D is unclear. V lost 5 bases and J lost 8, with 13 bases in between. This CDR3 is built from 13 residues. The germline V gene encodes CDR1 MNHEY and CDR2 SMNVEV (reference sequence). The CDR3 sequence is CASSITSLDEQFF. DNA of the CDR3: TGTGCCAGCAGTATAACCTCGCTCGATGAGCAGTTCTTC.

The chain joins TRBV10-1 to TRBJ2-5; D ambiguous. The CDR3 is 12 residues long. Germline lookup yields CDR1 WNHNN and CDR2 SYGVQD (reference sequence). Trimming removed 3 bases from V and 2 bases from J, with 4 bases in between. The CDR3 region has the DNA TGCGCCAGCAGTGATAATCAAGAGACCCAGTACTTC. Amino acids: CASSDNQETQYF.

The chain is built from TRBV7-9 and TRBJ2-5; TRBD2 is a possible D gene (5 bases). The CDR3 is 13 residues long. V was trimmed by 9 bases and J by 4 bases, leaving 15 bases between them. Per the germline V gene, CDR1 is SEHNR and CDR2 is FQNEAQ (reference sequence). DNA of the CDR3: TGTGCCAGTATTGGTCCAGGAGGAGAGACCCAGTACTTC. Translation gives CASIGPGGETQYF.